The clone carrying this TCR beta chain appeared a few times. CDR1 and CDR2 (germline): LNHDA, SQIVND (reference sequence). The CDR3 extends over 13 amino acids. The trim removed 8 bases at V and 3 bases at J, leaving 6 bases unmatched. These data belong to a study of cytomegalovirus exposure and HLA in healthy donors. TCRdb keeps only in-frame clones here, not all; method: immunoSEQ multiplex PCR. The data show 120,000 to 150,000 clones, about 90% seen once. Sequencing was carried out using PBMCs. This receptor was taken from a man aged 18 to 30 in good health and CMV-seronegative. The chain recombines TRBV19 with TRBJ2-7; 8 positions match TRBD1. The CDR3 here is CASSGTGGYEQYF. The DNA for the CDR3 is TGTGCCAGTTCCGGGACAGGCGGCTACGAGCAGTACTTC.